The next 24 T cell receptor beta chains were all read from a single sample in a study of CD8 T cells in Susac syndrome. About 0.45 to 1 ug RNA was reverse transcribed with random hexamers. MiXCR, applied by TCRdb to the immunoSEQ multiplex PCR reads, yields one record per CDR3 protein. The data hold roughly 200,000 distinct CDR3 sequences, with approximately 94% observed a single time. The sequencing input was CD4+ T cells from PBMCs. These receptors came from a human donor in good health.

This sequence joins TRBV7-2 and TRBJ2-7; 8 bases are a match to TRBD2. Germline CDR1 SGHTA, CDR2 FQGNSA. V dropped 1 base and J dropped 1; count of bases not matched to a gene: 3. The CDR3 loop spans 15 amino acids. The CDR3: CASSLDGGGSYEQYF. The CDR3 DNA is TGTGCCAGCAGCTTAGACGGCGGGGGGTCCTACGAGCAGTACTTC.

This sequence joins TRBV29-1 and TRBJ1-2; TRBD1 aligns across 7 bases. The junction had 9 bases not matched to a gene; V was cut back by 7 bases and J by 4 bases. The CDR3 runs to 13 residues. CDR1 is SQVTM, CDR2 ANQGSEA, per germline. CDR3 sequence: CSARGGAGYGYTF. CDR3 DNA sequence: TGCAGCGCAAGAGGGGGCGCAGGCTATGGCTACACCTTC. The full variable domain, in which reference TRBV29-1 and TRBJ1-2 provide the parts outside the CDR3, is SAVISQKPSRDICQRGTSLTIQCQVDSQVTMMFWYRQQPGQSLTLIATANQGSEATYESGFVIDKFPISRPNLTFSTLTVSNMSPEDSSIYLCSARGGAGYGYTFGSGTRLTVV.

This chain links TRBV6-6 with TRBJ2-3, with a tentative D call TRBD1 (6 bases). From germline, CDR1 is MNHNY and CDR2 SVGAGI (reference sequence). The CDR3 contains 16 residues. Trimming stripped 7 bases from V and 0 bases from J, with 17 bases between. The CDR3 DNA sequence: TGTGCCAGCATGCATCGGGACACCACTAGCACAGATACGCAGTATTTT. This sequence encodes CASMHRDTTSTDTQYF.

To note about this clonotype: One end of the junction varies from germline; a read error may be responsible. In DNA, the CDR3 is TGTGCTAGCAGCCCCGGGACAGGGGCCTCTGGGGAGCTGTTTTTT. Its translation: CASSPGTGASGELFF. The chain links TRBV7-7 to TRBJ2-2; 10 nucleotides align to TRBD1. The CDR3 runs to 15 residues. In germline, CDR1 is SSHAT, CDR2 FNYEAQ (reference sequence).

This clonotype has just one count. V usage is TRBV28 and J usage is TRBJ2-7; the match to TRBD2 covers 8 bases. The ends lost 3 bases at V and 1 base at J; junction bases unmatched: 5. Germline V lookup: CDR1 MDHEN, CDR2 SYDVKM. The CDR3 runs 15 residues. The CDR3 region is CASSFHSGASYEQYF. The CDR3 bases are TGTGCCAGCAGTTTCCATAGCGGGGCGTCCTACGAGCAGTACTTC.

The chain combines TRBV19 with TRBJ2-2; D remains unclear. The V and J ends lost 1 base and 0 bases respectively, with 9 bases between them. Germline values: CDR1 LNHDA, CDR2 SQIVND (reference sequence). There are 16 residues in the CDR3. Here the CDR3 reads CASSIGLSPNTGELFF. Here the CDR3 DNA reads TGTGCCAGTAGTATAGGGTTGTCGCCGAACACCGGGGAGCTGTTTTTT.

The J gene is TRBJ1-1, the V gene TRBV29-1; D unclear. The CDR3 spans 14 residues. Trimming removed 6 bases at V and 1 base at J, with 15 bases between. Germline loops: CDR1 SQVTM, CDR2 ANQGSEA. The CDR3 sequence: CSVAPRMSNTEAFF. CDR3 nucleotide sequence: TGCAGCGTCGCCCCCAGGATGTCGAACACTGAAGCTTTCTTT.

The chain combines TRBV6-1 with TRBJ2-7, with 13 nucleotides matching TRBD2. This CDR3 spans 14 amino acids. Germline V lookup: CDR1 MNHNS, CDR2 SASEGT. The ends lost 6 bases at V and 3 bases at J; junction bases unmatched: 2. Written as DNA, the CDR3 is TGTGCCAGCAGCGGGACTAGCGGGGACTACGAGCAGTACTTC. It codes for CASSGTSGDYEQYF.

Only one count was recorded for this clonotype. The chain recombines TRBV30 with TRBJ2-1; 9 bases are a match to TRBD1. The J segment lost 7 bases and the V segment lost 1 base, leaving 2 bases of the junction unmatched. CDR1 GTSNPN and CDR2 SVGIG come from the germline V gene (reference sequence). CDR3 length: 13 residues. CDR3 nucleotide sequence: TGTGCCTGGAGTGGGGGACAGGGTAATGAGCAGTTCTTC. Protein: CAWSGGQGNEQFF.

V usage is TRBV6-5 and J usage is TRBJ2-6; TRBD1 matches at 9 bases. Germline CDR1 and CDR2: MNHEY and SVGAGI. V gave up 2 bases and J gave up 1 base; unmatched junction bases: 6. This CDR3 spans 18 amino acids. In DNA form, the CDR3 reads TGTGCCAGCAGTTACCGGACAGGGGTGACTTCTGGGGCCAACGTCCTGACTTTC. Translation gives CASSYRTGVTSGANVLTF.

The chain links TRBV29-1 to TRBJ2-5; 8 bases agree with TRBD1. The ends lost 5 bases at V and 5 bases at J; junction bases unmatched: 10. Germline V gene sequence: CDR1 SQVTM, CDR2 ANQGSEA. There are 14 residues in the CDR3. CDR3 DNA sequence: TGCAGCGTTTGGTTGCAGGGGGCGGGGGAGACCCAGTACTTC. Its translation: CSVWLQGAGETQYF. Combining the CDR3 with reference TRBV29-1 and TRBJ2-5 gives the whole variable domain SAVISQKPSRDICQRGTSLTIQCQVDSQVTMMFWYRQQPGQSLTLIATANQGSEATYESGFVIDKFPISRPNLTFSTLTVSNMSPEDSSIYLCSVWLQGAGETQYFGPGTRLLVL.

The CDR3 is CSVEGVRHQNTGELFF. The CDR3 DNA reads as TGCAGCGTTGAGGGAGTACGGCACCAGAACACCGGGGAGCTGTTTTTT. The chain employs TRBV29-1 and TRBJ2-2; D is possibly TRBD2 (5 bases). The CDR3 is made up of 16 amino acids. V lost 3 bases and J lost 1, with 15 bases in between. The germline V gene has CDR1 SQVTM and CDR2 ANQGSEA.

The chain combines TRBV28 with TRBJ2-5; TRBD2 is a possible D gene (6 bases). The CDR3 is 16 residues long. Germline CDR1 is MDHEN and CDR2 is SYDVKM. The ends were cut back, 1 base at V and 0 bases at J, with 12 bases in the middle. The CDR3 loop is CASSLSAGPYQETQYF. CDR3 nucleotides: TGTGCCAGCAGTTTATCGGCGGGGCCGTACCAAGAGACCCAGTACTTC.

CDR3 DNA: TGTGCCAGCGGGGGGCCGGAGGGATGGGACGAGCAGTACGTC. Its translation is CASGGPEGWDEQYV. The gene calls are TRBV6-2 or TRBV6-3 and TRBJ2-7; D is tentatively TRBD1 or TRBD2 (6 bases each). The ends were cut back, 8 bases at V and 5 bases at J, with 19 bases in the middle. The CDR3 totals 14 residues. Germline CDR1 MNHEY, CDR2 SVGEGT.

V usage is TRBV6-6 and J usage is TRBJ1-2; 7 bases align to TRBD1. The CDR3 covers 14 residues. Germline CDR1 reads MNHNY; CDR2 reads SVGAGI (reference sequence). The V and J ends lost 0 bases and 5 bases, in that order; junction bases with no gene match: 3. The CDR3 reads CASSYSAGGYGYTF. The CDR3 DNA reads as TGTGCCAGCAGTTACTCGGCAGGGGGATATGGCTACACCTTC.

This sequence joins TRBV29-1 and TRBJ2-5; maybe TRBD2 (6 bases). Trimming stripped 4 bases from V and 7 bases from J, with 22 bases between. Germline lookup yields CDR1 SQVTM and CDR2 ANQGSEA. The CDR3 is made up of 15 amino acids. The DNA of the CDR3 is TGCAGCGTTGGGAGCTGGGCCTCAACGGAGGGGACCCAGTACTTC. Protein: CSVGSWASTEGTQYF. Drawing the rest from reference TRBV29-1 and TRBJ2-5, the complete variable domain is SAVISQKPSRDICQRGTSLTIQCQVDSQVTMMFWYRQQPGQSLTLIATANQGSEATYESGFVIDKFPISRPNLTFSTLTVSNMSPEDSSIYLCSVGSWASTEGTQYFGPGTRLLVL.

The rearrangement joins TRBV20-1 to TRBJ1-2; a possible D gene is TRBD1 (6 bases). Germline-derived CDR1 and CDR2 are DFQATT and SNEGSKA (reference sequence). The V end was cut by 8 bases, the J end by 7 bases, with 17 bases between. The CDR3 consists of 12 residues. Here the CDR3 DNA reads TGCAGTCCCTCCGGGGGGGCGGGTGGCTACACCTTC. Amino acid sequence: CSPSGGAGGYTF.

The sample holds a few counts of this clonotype. This chain joins TRBV7-2 and TRBJ1-1, with TRBD1 as a possible D gene (5 bases). The V gene's germline CDR1 is SGHTA and CDR2 FQGNSA. This CDR3 is built from 11 residues. V was clipped by 5 bases and J by 8 bases, with 9 bases between them. The CDR3 reads CASSQTEEAFF. The DNA of the CDR3 is TGTGCCAGCAGCCAGACAGAAGAAGCTTTCTTT.

The V gene is TRBV2, the J gene TRBJ2-7; D remains unclear. Trimming cost V 7 bases and J 2 bases, with 9 bases left between them. The germline V gene has CDR1 SNHLY and CDR2 FYNNEI. The CDR3 is made up of 12 amino acids. CDR3 protein: CASTQRAYEQYV. CDR3 bases: TGTGCCAGCACCCAAAGGGCCTACGAGCAGTACGTC.

V usage is TRBV11-2 and J usage is TRBJ2-2, with 7 bases identical to TRBD1. The ends lost 5 bases at V and 6 bases at J; junction bases unmatched: 0. The CDR3 contains 12 residues. Germline V CDR1 and CDR2: SGHAT, FQNNGV. The CDR3 DNA reads as TGTGCCAGCAGCAGGGGGCCCGGGGAGCTGTTTTTT. Its protein product is CASSRGPGELFF.

In its sample, this clonotype was seen once. The genes are TRBV18 and TRBJ1-1; possible D gene TRBD1, 6 bases. The CDR3 contains 14 residues. Per the germline V gene, CDR1 is KGHSH and CDR2 is LQKENI. Deletions cut 5 bases from V and 0 bases from J, with 10 bases between. The CDR3 bases are TGTGCCAGCTCATCGGACAGTTTGAACACTGAAGCTTTCTTT. Protein product: CASSSDSLNTEAFF.

This clonotype was counted once. The J gene is TRBJ2-3, the V gene TRBV3-1; the match to TRBD2 covers 9 bases. Germline CDR1 and CDR2: LGHDT and YNNKEL (reference sequence). The length of the CDR3 is 14 residues. The V gene end was trimmed by 4 bases and the J gene end by 7 bases; junction bases not matched to a gene: 6. Written as DNA, the CDR3 is TGTGCCAGCAGCCCTAGCGGGAAAGGAAATACGCAGTATTTT. It translates to CASSPSGKGNTQYF.

V gene TRBV19 combines with J gene TRBJ2-1; 10 bases are a match to TRBD2. Trimming removed 3 bases from V and 8 bases from J; junction bases left unmatched: 7. Germline V lookup: CDR1 LNHDA, CDR2 SQIVND (reference sequence). The CDR3 is 15 residues long. The CDR3 region has the DNA TGTGCCAGTAGTATGCTGGCTAGCGGGGGCTATGAGCAGTTCTTC. This codes for CASSMLASGGYEQFF.

The chain recombines TRBV27 with TRBJ2-1; TRBD2 agrees at 12 bases. From germline, CDR1 is MNHEY and CDR2 SMNVEV (reference sequence). CDR3 size: 16 residues. Trimming at V came to 2 bases and at J to 3 bases, leaving 2 bases not matched to a gene. CDR3 nucleotide sequence: TGTGCCAGCAGTTTACGACTAGCGGGGGTCTACAATGAGCAGTTCTTC. Its protein is CASSLRLAGVYNEQFF.